Listed here are 20 T cell receptor beta chains from one sample, sequenced in a study of T cells after yellow fever vaccination. TCRdb called the 5' RACE reads again in MiXCR, with one record for every CDR3 protein. The table records 450,000 to 600,000 distinct CDR3 sequences, roughly 17% of them present only once. The sample here was PBMCs, taken 4 to 5 days after the first yellow fever vaccination. The receptors derive from a man aged 18 to 30 who received the YFV17D yellow fever vaccine.

The chain is built from TRBV5-4 and TRBJ2-3; 9 bases are a match to TRBD2. Germline assignment: CDR1 SGHNT and CDR2 YYREEE (reference sequence). This CDR3 region has 15 residues. The V and J ends lost 6 bases and 2 bases, in that order; junction bases with no gene match: 7. The CDR3 protein is CASTKTSGLTDTQYF. CDR3 DNA sequence: TGTGCCAGCACCAAGACTAGCGGCCTCACAGATACGCAGTATTTT.

In this sample, this clonotype turned up a few times. This chain links TRBV27 with TRBJ2-5; a weak D match, TRBD2 (5 bases). Trimming shortened V by 5 bases and J by 5 bases, and 12 bases separated the two germline ends. The length of the CDR3 is 13 residues. In germline, CDR1 is MNHEY, CDR2 SMNVEV (reference sequence). The CDR3: CASSTSGRETQYF. Written as DNA, the CDR3 is TGTGCCAGCAGTACGAGCGGACGGGAGACCCAGTACTTC.

This clonotype was seen a handful of times. The J gene is TRBJ1-1, the V gene TRBV10-1, with D uncertain. The germline V and J ends were trimmed by 1 base and 5 bases, with 8 bases remaining between them. This CDR3 comprises 13 residues. Germline V gene lookup returns CDR1 WNHNN and CDR2 SYGVQD (reference sequence). This chain's CDR3 is CASSEWTGTEAFF. The CDR3 DNA reads as TGCGCCAGCAGTGAGTGGACTGGAACTGAAGCTTTCTTT.

The chain is built from TRBV28 and TRBJ2-5; D is perhaps TRBD2 (5 bases). In germline, CDR1 is MDHEN, CDR2 SYDVKM. Deletions cut 4 bases from V and 6 bases from J, with 12 bases between. The CDR3 is 13 residues long. CDR3 bases: TGTGCCAGCAGTTCCGCGAGGGCGAAGACCCAGTACTTC. Translation: CASSSARAKTQYF.

This clonotype was counted between two and nine times. The rearrangement uses TRBV20-1 and TRBJ2-3; 9 bases align to TRBD2. The CDR3 spans 14 residues. Trimming removed 8 bases from V and 4 bases from J; junction bases left unmatched: 10. Germline V CDR1 and CDR2: DFQATT, SNEGSKA (reference sequence). The CDR3 sequence is CSRSGGGAPDTQYF. CDR3 nucleotide sequence: TGCAGTCGATCGGGCGGGGGGGCGCCAGATACGCAGTATTTT.

The chain employs TRBV6-2 or TRBV6-3 and TRBJ1-2; D uncertain. Germline values: CDR1 MNHEY, CDR2 SVGEGT. The CDR3 contains 12 residues. Between the trimmed V and J ends, which lost 2 bases and 7 bases, there was a span of 8 bases. The CDR3 loop is CASSYGFVGYTF. The CDR3 coding sequence is TGTGCCAGCAGTTACGGTTTTGTTGGCTACACCTTC.

A few counts support this clonotype. The chain carries TRBV19 and TRBJ2-5, with D perhaps matching TRBD2 (6 bases). Trimming stripped 5 bases from V and 3 bases from J, with 19 bases between. This CDR3 is 16 amino acids long. Germline V CDR1 and CDR2: LNHDA, SQIVND (reference sequence). The CDR3 sequence: CASSLLGGAFKETQYF. The CDR3 region has the DNA TGTGCCAGTAGTCTCCTAGGAGGGGCCTTCAAAGAGACCCAGTACTTC.

This clonotype was recorded a few times. J is TRBJ2-1 and V is TRBV27; D is perhaps TRBD1 (6 bases). This CDR3 is built from 14 residues. The germline V and J ends were trimmed by 4 bases and 4 bases, with 11 bases remaining between them. CDR1 is MNHEY and CDR2 is SMNVEV in the germline V gene (reference sequence). The DNA for the CDR3 is TGTGCCAGCAGTTCCATGGACAGTTACAATGAGCAGTTCTTC. Translating gives CASSSMDSYNEQFF.

This clonotype was observed a few times. The J gene is TRBJ1-2, the V gene TRBV6-1, with a weak D call TRBD1 (5 bases). This CDR3 spans 15 amino acids. Trimming took off 7 bases at V and 4 bases at J, with 19 bases between the two ends. CDR1 and CDR2 (germline): MNHNS, SASEGT. In nucleotides, the CDR3 is TGTGCCAGCATCGGACAACCTCCTTGGGGCTATGGCTACACCTTC. This codes for CASIGQPPWGYGYTF.

This clonotype has a handful of counts. V gene TRBV7-2 combines with J gene TRBJ1-3; the D is unclear. The CDR3 extends over 15 amino acids. Germline CDR1 SGHTA, CDR2 FQGNSA. Between the trimmed V and J ends, which lost 5 bases and 0 bases, there was a span of 11 bases. CDR3 coding DNA: TGTGCCAGCAGCCGTAGACTGTCCTCTGGAAACACCATATATTTT. Amino acid sequence: CASSRRLSSGNTIYF. The full variable domain, in which reference TRBV7-2 and TRBJ1-3 provide the parts outside the CDR3, is GAGVSQSPSNKVTEKGKDVELRCDPISGHTALYWYRQSLGQGLEFLIYFQGNSAPDKSGLPSDRFSAERTGGSVSTLTIQRTQQEDSAVYLCASSRRLSSGNTIYFGEGSWLTVV.

This clonotype showed up just a few times. The chain joins TRBV20-1 to TRBJ2-2; 8 nucleotides align to TRBD1. J gave up 6 bases and V 6 bases, and 6 bases lay outside the gene matches. Germline V gives CDR1 DFQATT, CDR2 SNEGSKA (reference sequence). The CDR3 runs to 13 residues. The CDR3 bases are TGCAGTGCCCGGGACAGGTCGGCCGGGGAGCTGTTTTTT. It encodes CSARDRSAGELFF.

The V call is TRBV7-2, the J call TRBJ2-3, with D possibly being TRBD2 (5 bases). The CDR3 has 12 amino acids. From germline, CDR1 is SGHTA and CDR2 FQGNSA. The CDR3 reads CGVGGRGDTQYF. CDR3 bases: TGTGGAGTGGGCGGGCGCGGAGATACGCAGTATTTT.

V gene TRBV7-2 combines with J gene TRBJ2-1, with 10 bases that match TRBD1. Looked up from germline, CDR1 is SGHTA and CDR2 is FQGNSA. This CDR3 has 16 residues. After removal of 1 base from V and 4 bases from J, the junction contained 4 bases not matched to a gene. The CDR3 sequence is CASSLEGQGSYNEQFF. As DNA, the CDR3 is TGTGCCAGCAGCTTAGAGGGACAGGGGTCATACAATGAGCAGTTCTTC.

This clonotype came up a few times. The chain carries TRBV20-1 and TRBJ1-5; D gene uncertain. Germline V lookup: CDR1 DFQATT, CDR2 SNEGSKA (reference sequence). The CDR3 consists of 15 residues. V lost 0 bases and J lost 5, with 14 bases in between. The CDR3 coding sequence is TGCAGTGCTAGAGAGACCTATTCGGGAGATCAGCCCCAGCATTTT. It translates to CSARETYSGDQPQHF.

This clonotype was observed a handful of times. The rearrangement joins TRBV27 to TRBJ2-5; 9 nucleotides match TRBD1. This CDR3 comprises 15 residues. The V and J ends lost 5 bases and 0 bases, in that order; junction bases with no gene match: 4. Germline CDR1 reads MNHEY; CDR2 reads SMNVEV (reference sequence). In DNA form, the CDR3 reads TGTGCCAGCAGTCCCTGGACAGGGGACCAAGAGACCCAGTACTTC. Amino acid sequence: CASSPWTGDQETQYF.

This chain uses TRBV10-3 with TRBJ2-7, with TRBD1 identical over 7 bases. The CDR3 length is 15 residues. Trimming took 3 bases from V and 7 from J; bases not matched to a gene: 12. CDR1 ENHRY and CDR2 SYGVKD come from the germline V gene. The CDR3 nucleotides read TGTGCCATCAGTGAACGTGACAGGGAAGGTGGAGAGCAGTACTTC. It codes for CAISERDREGGEQYF.

V and J are TRBV19 and TRBJ2-2; D is ambiguous. CDR3 length: 12 amino acids. Germline assignment: CDR1 LNHDA and CDR2 SQIVND (reference sequence). V was pared by 3 bases and J by 5 bases, with 4 bases between. The CDR3 coding sequence is TGTGCCAGTAGTATTAGGACCGGGGAGCTGTTTTTT. This encodes CASSIRTGELFF.

The gene calls are TRBV7-9 and TRBJ2-7; 7 positions match TRBD1. Germline trimming cut 5 bases from V and 5 bases from J; bases unmatched to any gene: 9. This CDR3 spans 14 amino acids. Germline V gene sequence: CDR1 SEHNR, CDR2 FQNEAQ (reference sequence). The CDR3 loop reads CASSHSTGDHEQYV. DNA for the CDR3: TGTGCCAGCAGCCACTCAACAGGGGACCACGAGCAGTACGTC.

This clonotype appeared many times. One junction end disagrees with the germline gene, perhaps due to a read error. J is TRBJ2-2 and V is TRBV7-7; the D gene is possibly TRBD1 (5 bases). In germline, CDR1 is SSHAT, CDR2 FNYEAQ (reference sequence). This CDR3 has 14 amino acids. This chain's CDR3 is CASSSTGNTGELFF. The CDR3 DNA reads TGTGCTAGCAGCTCCACAGGAAACACCGGGGAGCTGTTTTTT.

V usage is TRBV15 and J usage is TRBJ1-2; D possibly corresponds to TRBD1 (6 bases). The CDR3 runs to 18 residues. The germline V gene has CDR1 LNHNV and CDR2 YYDKDF (reference sequence). V was clipped by 1 base and J by 0 bases, with 18 bases between them. CDR3 bases: TGTGCCACCAGCAGAGTGGGGGCGGATGGGCCTTCTAACTATGGCTACACCTTC. This encodes CATSRVGADGPSNYGYTF.